This TCR beta chain is drawn from a study of control samples from healthy donors and cancer patients. Profiled with immunoSEQ multiplex PCR; TCRdb holds only in-frame clones, not every one. The table lists about 250,000 clones, about four fifths of them singletons. V gave up 4 bases and J gave up 0 bases; unmatched junction bases: 4. The V gene's germline CDR1 is SGHTA and CDR2 FQGNSA. The CDR3 spans 15 residues. This sequence joins TRBV7-2 and TRBJ1-1, with TRBD1 matching over 8 bases. Sequenced input: PBMCs. This sequence originates from an older woman with lung cancer. For the CDR3, the DNA is TGTGCCAGCAGCTCCCAGGGGGCCCTGAACACTGAAGCTTTCTTT. Residues: CASSSQGALNTEAFF.